These T cell receptor beta chains were read from a single sample in a study of Graves' ophthalmopathy and Graves' hyperthyroidism. TCRdb reanalysed the multiplex PCR reads using MiXCR and keeps one entry per CDR3 protein. The profile shows about 740,000 distinct CDR3 sequences, around 40% of them singletons. The sequencing sample was made of peripheral blood. The source is an adult man with Graves' ophthalmopathy. Each CDR3 is given with its conserved first and last residue. D genes are given only for firm matches. For some rows the clone size is stated as once, few or many, or as a class when expanded; others skip it.

CSVQGVPGTQYF	TGCAGCGTACAGGGTGTGCCCGGGACCCAGTACTTC	NA	many	12	TRBV29-1	TRBJ2-5
CSVDSRGDTEAFF	TGCAGCGTGGATAGCAGGGGGGACACTGAAGCTTTCTTT	TRBD1	NA	13	TRBV29-1	TRBJ1-1
CSARSPGFRTEAFF	TGCAGTGCTAGAAGCCCAGGGTTTCGCACTGAAGCTTTCTTT	NA	few	14	TRBV20-1	TRBJ1-1
CASSHDTGEQYF	TGTGCCAGCAGCCATGACACGGGCGAGCAGTACTTC	NA	NA	12	TRBV3-1	TRBJ2-7
CASSLAEMETQYF	TGTGCCAGCAGCTTGGCCGAGATGGAGACCCAGTACTTC	NA	NA	13	TRBV7-9	TRBJ2-5
CASSLEQGANQPQHF	TGTGCCAGCAGCTTAGAACAGGGGGCGAATCAGCCCCAGCATTTT	TRBD1	NA	15	TRBV11-1	TRBJ1-5
CAGSHTGEGYTF	TGTGCCGGCAGCCACACAGGGGAAGGCTACACCTTC	TRBD1	NA	12	TRBV7-3	TRBJ1-2
CASSPWTALETQYF	TGCGCCAGCAGCCCGTGGACTGCGTTAGAGACCCAGTACTTC	NA	once	14	TRBV5-1	TRBJ2-5
CASSRRDSSYGYTIYF	TGTGCCAGCAGCCGCCGGGACAGCTCCTATGGCTACACCATATATTTT	TRBD1	NA	16	TRBV5-5	TRBJ1-3
CATSDRGDTEAFF	TGTGCCACTTCGGACAGGGGGGACACTGAAGCTTTCTTT	TRBD1	few	13	TRBV6-1	TRBJ1-1
CASSLEITYEQYF	TGTGCCAGCAGCTTGGAGATTACCTACGAGCAGTACTTC	NA	NA	13	TRBV11-2	TRBJ2-7
CASRTGDYGYTF	TGTGCCAGCAGGACAGGAGACTATGGCTACACCTTC	NA	many	12	TRBV6-5	TRBJ1-2
CAWRRAGRASSYEQYF	TGTGCCTGGAGGAGGGCCGGCAGGGCGAGCTCCTACGAGCAGTACTTC	NA	NA	16	TRBV25-1	TRBJ2-7
CASSLEAGRNTGELFF	TGTGCCAGCAGCTTAGAGGCGGGACGCAACACCGGGGAGCTGTTTTTT	NA	NA	16	TRBV13	TRBJ2-2
CASSVGGRGTGELFF	TGTGCCAGCAGCGTTGGCGGGAGAGGAACCGGGGAGCTGTTTTTT	TRBD2	few	15	TRBV9	TRBJ2-2
CASSGDRGGDQPQHF	TGTGCCAGTAGTGGAGACAGGGGCGGGGATCAGCCCCAGCATTTT	TRBD1	many	15	TRBV19	TRBJ1-5
CASSLAQRGGETQYF	TGTGCCAGCAGCTTAGCGCAGCGGGGGGGCGAGACCCAGTACTTC	TRBD2	many	15	TRBV7-2	TRBJ2-5
CAISESRASGANVLTF	TGTGCCATCAGTGAGTCCCGCGCCTCTGGGGCCAACGTCCTGACTTTC	NA	NA	16	TRBV10-3	TRBJ2-6